This TCR beta chain was obtained from a study of shared clonotypes between healthy human individuals. The overall study: Per-donor plates numbered three CD4 naive, three CD4 memory, two CD8 naive and one CD8 memory.

The study's findings and limits: The researchers took only blood, and tissue repertoires probably look different. Naive CD4 clonotypes were shared across several donors at about 5%.

This clone was detected only a few times. No antigen is known for it. V lost 2 bases and J lost 2, with 10 bases in between. Germline V gene sequence: CDR1 MNHNS, CDR2 SASEGT. CDR3 length equals 15 residues. The test was conducted at deep level. Generated by immunoSEQ multiplex PCR, the TCRdb table keeps only in-frame clones and is missing some. The sample holds 2.5 million or so clones, more than 90% seen once. The chain couples TRBV6-1 to TRBJ1-5, with D perhaps TRBD1 (5 bases). The receptor's source is a man younger than 35 in good health. The sequenced sample consisted of naive CD4+ T cells sorted from blood. As for subset: CD45RA+ positively selected. CDR3 protein: CASSEQGRGNQPQHF. The CDR3 coding sequence is TGTGCCAGCAGTGAACAGGGTCGGGGCAATCAGCCCCAGCATTTT.